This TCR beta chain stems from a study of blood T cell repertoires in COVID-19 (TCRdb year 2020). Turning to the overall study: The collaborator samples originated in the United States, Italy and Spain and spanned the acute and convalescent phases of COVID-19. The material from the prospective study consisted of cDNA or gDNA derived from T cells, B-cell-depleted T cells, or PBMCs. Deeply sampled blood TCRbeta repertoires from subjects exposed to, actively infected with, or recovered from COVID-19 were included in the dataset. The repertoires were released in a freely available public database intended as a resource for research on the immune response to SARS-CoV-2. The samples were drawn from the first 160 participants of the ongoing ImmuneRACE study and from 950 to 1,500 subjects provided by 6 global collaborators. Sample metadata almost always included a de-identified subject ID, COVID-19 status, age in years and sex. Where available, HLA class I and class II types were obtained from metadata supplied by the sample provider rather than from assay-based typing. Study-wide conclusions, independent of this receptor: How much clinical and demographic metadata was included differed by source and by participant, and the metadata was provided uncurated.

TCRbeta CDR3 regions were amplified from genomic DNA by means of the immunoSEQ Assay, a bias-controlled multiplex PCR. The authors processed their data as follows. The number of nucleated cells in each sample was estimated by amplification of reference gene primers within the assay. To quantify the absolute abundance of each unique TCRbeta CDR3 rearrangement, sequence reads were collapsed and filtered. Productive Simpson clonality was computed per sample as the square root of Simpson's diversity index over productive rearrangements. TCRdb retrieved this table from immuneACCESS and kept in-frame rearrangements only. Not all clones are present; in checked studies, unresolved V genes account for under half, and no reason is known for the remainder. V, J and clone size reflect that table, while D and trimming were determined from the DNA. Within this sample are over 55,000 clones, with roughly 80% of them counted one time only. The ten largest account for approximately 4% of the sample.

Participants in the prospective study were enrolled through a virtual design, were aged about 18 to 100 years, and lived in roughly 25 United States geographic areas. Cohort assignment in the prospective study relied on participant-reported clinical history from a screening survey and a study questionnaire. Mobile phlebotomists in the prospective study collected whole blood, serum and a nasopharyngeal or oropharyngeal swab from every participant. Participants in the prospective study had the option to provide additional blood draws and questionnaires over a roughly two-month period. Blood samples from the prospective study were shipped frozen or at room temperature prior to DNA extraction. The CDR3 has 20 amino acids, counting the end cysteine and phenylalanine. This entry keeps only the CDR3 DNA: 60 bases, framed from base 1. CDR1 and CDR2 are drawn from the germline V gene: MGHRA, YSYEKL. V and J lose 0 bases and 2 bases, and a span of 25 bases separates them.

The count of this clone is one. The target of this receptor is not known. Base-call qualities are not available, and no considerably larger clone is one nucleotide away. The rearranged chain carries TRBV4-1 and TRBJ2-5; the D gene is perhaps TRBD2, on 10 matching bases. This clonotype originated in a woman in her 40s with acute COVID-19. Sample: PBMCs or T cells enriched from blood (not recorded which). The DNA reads TGCGCCAGCAGCCAAGAAGTAGGAGCGGGGGGGACAGGGTTTCAAGAGACCCAGTACTTC. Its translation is CASSQEVGAGGTGFQETQYF.